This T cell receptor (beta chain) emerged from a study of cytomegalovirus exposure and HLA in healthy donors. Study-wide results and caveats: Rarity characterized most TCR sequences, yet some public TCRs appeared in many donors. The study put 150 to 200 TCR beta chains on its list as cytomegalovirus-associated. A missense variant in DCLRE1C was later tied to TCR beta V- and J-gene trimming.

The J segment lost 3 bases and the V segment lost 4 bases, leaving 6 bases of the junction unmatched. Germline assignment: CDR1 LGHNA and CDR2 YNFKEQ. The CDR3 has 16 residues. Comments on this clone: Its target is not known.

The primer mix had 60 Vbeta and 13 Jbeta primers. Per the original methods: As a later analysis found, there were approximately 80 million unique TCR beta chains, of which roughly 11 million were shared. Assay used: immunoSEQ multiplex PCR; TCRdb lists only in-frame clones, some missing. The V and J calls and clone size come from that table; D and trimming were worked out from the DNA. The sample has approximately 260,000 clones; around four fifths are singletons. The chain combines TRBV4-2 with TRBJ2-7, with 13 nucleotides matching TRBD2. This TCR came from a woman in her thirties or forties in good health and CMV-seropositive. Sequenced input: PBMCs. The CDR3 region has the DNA TGTGCCAGCAGCCCCCGACTAGCGGGAGGTCTCTACGAGCAGTACTTC. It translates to CASSPRLAGGLYEQYF.